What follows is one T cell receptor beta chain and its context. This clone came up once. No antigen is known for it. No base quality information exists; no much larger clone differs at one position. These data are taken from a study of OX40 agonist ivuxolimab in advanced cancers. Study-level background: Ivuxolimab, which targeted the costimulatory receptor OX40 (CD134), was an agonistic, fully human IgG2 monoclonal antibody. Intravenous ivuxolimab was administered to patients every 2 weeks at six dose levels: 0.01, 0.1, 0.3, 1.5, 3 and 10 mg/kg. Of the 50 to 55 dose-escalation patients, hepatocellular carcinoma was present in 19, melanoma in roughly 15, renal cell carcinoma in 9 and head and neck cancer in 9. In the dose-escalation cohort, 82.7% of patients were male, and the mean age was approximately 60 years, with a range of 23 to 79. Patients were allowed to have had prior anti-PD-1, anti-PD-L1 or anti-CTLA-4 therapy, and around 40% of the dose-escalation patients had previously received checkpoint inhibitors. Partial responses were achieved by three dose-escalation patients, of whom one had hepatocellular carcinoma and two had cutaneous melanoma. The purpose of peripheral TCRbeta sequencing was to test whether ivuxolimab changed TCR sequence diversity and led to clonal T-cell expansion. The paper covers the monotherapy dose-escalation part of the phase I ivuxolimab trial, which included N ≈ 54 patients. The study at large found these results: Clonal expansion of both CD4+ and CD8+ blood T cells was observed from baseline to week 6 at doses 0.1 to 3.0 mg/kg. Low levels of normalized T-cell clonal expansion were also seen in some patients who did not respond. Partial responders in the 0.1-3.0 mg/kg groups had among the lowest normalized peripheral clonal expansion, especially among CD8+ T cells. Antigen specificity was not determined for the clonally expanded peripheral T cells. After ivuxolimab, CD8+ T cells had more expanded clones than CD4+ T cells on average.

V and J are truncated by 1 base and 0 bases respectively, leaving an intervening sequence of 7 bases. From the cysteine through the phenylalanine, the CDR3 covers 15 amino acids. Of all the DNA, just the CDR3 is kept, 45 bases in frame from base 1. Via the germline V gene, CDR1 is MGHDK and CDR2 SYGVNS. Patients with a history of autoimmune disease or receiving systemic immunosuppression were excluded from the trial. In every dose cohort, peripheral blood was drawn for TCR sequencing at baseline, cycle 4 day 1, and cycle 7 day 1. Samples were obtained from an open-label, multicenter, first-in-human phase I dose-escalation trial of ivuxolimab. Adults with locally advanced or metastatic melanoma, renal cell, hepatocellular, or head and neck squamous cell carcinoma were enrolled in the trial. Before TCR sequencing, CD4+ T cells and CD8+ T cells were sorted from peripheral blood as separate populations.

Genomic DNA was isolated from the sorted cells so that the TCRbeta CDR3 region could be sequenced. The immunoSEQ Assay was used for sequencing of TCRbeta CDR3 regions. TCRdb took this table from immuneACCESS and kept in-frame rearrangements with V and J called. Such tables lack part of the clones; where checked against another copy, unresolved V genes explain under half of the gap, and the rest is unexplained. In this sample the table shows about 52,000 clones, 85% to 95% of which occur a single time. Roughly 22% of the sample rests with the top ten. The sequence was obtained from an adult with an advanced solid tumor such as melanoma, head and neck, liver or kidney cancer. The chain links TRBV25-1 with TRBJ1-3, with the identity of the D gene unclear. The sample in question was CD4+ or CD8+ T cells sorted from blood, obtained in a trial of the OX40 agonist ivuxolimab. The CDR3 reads CASSEFGSSGNTIYF. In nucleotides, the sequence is TGTGCCAGCAGTGAATTCGGCAGCTCTGGAAACACCATATATTTT.